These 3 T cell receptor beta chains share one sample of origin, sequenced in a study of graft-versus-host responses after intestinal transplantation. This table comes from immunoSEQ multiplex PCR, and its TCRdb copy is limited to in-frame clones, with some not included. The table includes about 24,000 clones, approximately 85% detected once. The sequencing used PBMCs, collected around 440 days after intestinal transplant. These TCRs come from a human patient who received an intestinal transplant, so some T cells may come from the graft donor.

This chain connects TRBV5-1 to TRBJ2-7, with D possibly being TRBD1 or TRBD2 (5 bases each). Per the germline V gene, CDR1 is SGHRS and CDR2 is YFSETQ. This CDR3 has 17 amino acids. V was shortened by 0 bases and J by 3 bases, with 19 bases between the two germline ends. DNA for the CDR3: TGCGCCAGCAGCTTGGGGGGCCTACTAGAGTCGATCTACGAGCAGTACTTC. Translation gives CASSLGGLLESIYEQYF.

The CDR3: CASSRLAGNEQFF. In DNA form, the CDR3 reads TGTGCCAGCAGTCGACTAGCCGGCAATGAGCAGTTCTTC. The chain couples TRBV25-1 to TRBJ2-1; 7 bases map to TRBD2. The CDR3 runs 13 residues. V gave up 5 bases and J gave up 6 bases; unmatched junction bases: 4. Germline V CDR1 and CDR2: MGHDK, SYGVNS. Filled out from reference TRBV25-1 and TRBJ2-1, the complete variable domain reads EADIYQTPRYLVIGTGKKITLECSQTMGHDKMYWYQQDPGMELHLIHYSYGVNSTEKGDLSSESTVSRIRTEHFPLTLESARPSHTSQYLCASSRLAGNEQFFGPGTRLTVL.

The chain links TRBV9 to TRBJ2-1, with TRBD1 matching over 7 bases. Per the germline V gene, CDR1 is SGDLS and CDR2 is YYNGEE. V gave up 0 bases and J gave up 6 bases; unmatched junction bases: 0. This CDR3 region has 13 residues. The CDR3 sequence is CASSVGQGNEQFF. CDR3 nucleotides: TGTGCCAGCAGCGTAGGACAGGGCAATGAGCAGTTCTTC.